This T cell receptor (beta chain) is from a study of blood T cell repertoires in COVID-19. Study-level information: In each case, the material was cDNA or gDNA derived from T cells, B-cell-depleted T cells, or PBMCs.

In the original analysis: How many nucleated cells were present was estimated from reference gene primer amplification. Assay: immunoSEQ multiplex PCR; the TCRdb copy retains only in-frame clones and omits some. From that table come the V and J calls and clone size; the DNA was used to work out D and trimming. The sample has hundreds of thousands of clones, approximately 88% seen once. After removal of 0 bases from V and 1 base from J, the junction contained 6 bases not matched to a gene. This CDR3 spans 17 amino acids. CDR1 MGHDK and CDR2 SYGVNS come from the germline V gene. The sample taken for sequencing was peripheral blood. The source is a woman aged 50 to 60 with active or convalescent COVID-19. This chain links TRBV25-1 with TRBJ2-5; 9 bases line up with TRBD2. As DNA, the CDR3 is TGTGCCAGCAGTGAATATTTCTCTAGCGGGGCCCAAGAGACCCAGTACTTC. Translation: CASSEYFSSGAQETQYF.